The next 13 T cell receptor beta chains were all read from a single sample in a study of tumor-infiltrating lymphocytes in oesophageal squamous cell carcinoma. TCRdb re-called the PCR reads through MiXCR, storing one row per CDR3 protein. The sample holds some 15,000 distinct CDR3 sequences; approximately 45% are singletons and the top ten take around 44%. The sample taken for sequencing was blood. All receptors derive from a male donor with esophageal squamous cell carcinoma.

In its sample, this clonotype is medium-sized. The chain couples TRBV28 to TRBJ2-5; 7 nucleotides line up with TRBD2. The junction had 9 bases not matched to a gene; V was cut back by 0 bases and J by 5 bases. The CDR3 covers 16 residues. Germline lookup yields CDR1 MDHEN and CDR2 SYDVKM. The CDR3 loop reads CASSLWRGRVGETQYF. The CDR3 nucleotides read TGTGCCAGCAGTTTATGGCGGGGGAGGGTTGGGGAGACCCAGTACTTC. The full variable domain, with the rest looked up from reference TRBV28 and TRBJ2-5, is DVKVTQSSRYLVKRTGEKVFLECVQDMDHENMFWYRQDPGLGLRLIYFSYDVKMKEKGDIPEGYSVSREKKERFSLILESASTNQTSMYLCASSLWRGRVGETQYFGPGTRLLVL.

This clonotype has a count of ten or more. A clone one base away is much larger, so this may be a read error. The chain carries TRBV6-1 and TRBJ2-5; 9 nucleotides match TRBD1. Germline V lookup: CDR1 MNHNS, CDR2 SASEGT. Germline trimming cut 4 bases from V and 11 bases from J; bases unmatched to any gene: 14. CDR3 length equals 15 residues. CDR3 bases: TGTGCCAGCAGTGCCGGGACAGGGAATATGAATGAGCAGTACTTC. Translation gives CASSAGTGNMNEQYF.

This clonotype was picked up many times. One junction end does not reproduce the germline sequence, and a read error may be involved. The genes are TRBV6-1 and TRBJ2-7; TRBD1 might be the D (6 bases). CDR3 length: 13 amino acids. In germline, CDR1 is MNHNS, CDR2 SASEGT. CDR3 coding DNA: TGTGCCAGCAGAAACACAGGGAATTCACCCCTCCACTTC. Its translation: CASRNTGNSPLHF.

At least ten counts were recorded for this clonotype. This chain uses TRBV28 with TRBJ2-5, with D perhaps matching TRBD2 (5 bases). The germline CDR1 and CDR2 sequences are MDHEN and SYDVKM. The V end lost 9 bases, the J end lost 5 bases, and 22 bases lay between the germline ends. The CDR3 is made up of 15 amino acids. In DNA, the CDR3 is TGTGCCAGTACACCCCGGCGCGGACTCCAGGAGACCCAGTACTTC. Translating gives CASTPRRGLQETQYF.

J is TRBJ2-3 and V is TRBV7-6; 8 bases fit TRBD2. The J call is doubtful: the DNA matches TRBJ2-5 better. Per the germline V gene, CDR1 is SGHVS and CDR2 is FNYEAQ. The CDR3 is 14 residues long. Here the CDR3 reads CASSPHSGVETQYF. The CDR3 DNA sequence: TGTGCCAGCAGCCCTCATAGCGGGGTGGAGACCCAGTACTTC.

The table lists this clonotype with a count of one. The chain uses TRBV28 and TRBJ1-1, with 8 bases that match TRBD1. The DNA end is a closer match to TRBJ1-6, so the J assignment may be wrong. Germline V gene data show CDR1 as MDHEN and CDR2 as SYDVKM. This CDR3 region has 15 residues. The CDR3 DNA sequence: TGTGCTGCTCGGACAGGGCCCCTTTATAATTCACCCCTCCACTTT. It specifies CAARTGPLYNSPLHF.

V usage is TRBV7-6 and J usage is TRBJ2-5, with D possibly TRBD2 on 6 matching bases. V lost 5 bases and J 2 bases, leaving 9 bases between the germline ends. This CDR3 is built from 13 residues. CDR1 and CDR2 from the germline V gene are SGHVS and FNYEAQ. CDR3 nucleotides: TGTGCCAGCAGCCCCCGGGAGCAAGAGACCCAGTACTTC. It is translated as CASSPREQETQYF.

This chain links TRBV7-2 with TRBJ2-2, with TRBD1 matching 9 bases. The CDR3 is 18 residues long. V lost 6 bases and J lost 5; bases outside the gene matches: 16. The germline gives CDR1 SGHTA, CDR2 FQGNSA. In nucleotides, the CDR3 is TGTGCCAGCAGTCCCCGACAGGGGGTAATAGTGGGGACCGGGGAGCTGTTTTTT. This encodes CASSPRQGVIVGTGELFF. The variable domain in full, completed from reference TRBV7-2 and TRBJ2-2, reads GAGVSQSPSNKVTEKGKDVELRCDPISGHTALYWYRQSLGQGLEFLIYFQGNSAPDKSGLPSDRFSAERTGGSVSTLTIQRTQQEDSAVYLCASSPRQGVIVGTGELFFGEGSRLTVL.

The genes are TRBV7-8 and TRBJ2-5; 13 bases match TRBD2. The DNA end is a closer match to TRBJ2-1, so the J assignment may be wrong. The CDR3 covers 18 residues. Germline lookup yields CDR1 SGHVS and CDR2 FQNEAQ. The CDR3 DNA reads as TGTGCCAGCAGCTTAAACGGGGGTACTAGCGGGAGGGCCGTTGAGCAGTTCTTC. Protein product: CASSLNGGTSGRAVEQFF.

The chain carries TRBV11-1 and TRBJ2-6; 7 bases fit TRBD1. With 2 bases clipped from V and 0 bases from J, the junction kept 10 bases outside the gene matches. This CDR3 contains 19 residues. Per the germline V gene, CDR1 is SGHAT and CDR2 is FQDESV (reference sequence). CDR3 sequence: CASSLSLGTASSGANVLTF. The CDR3 nucleotides read TGTGCCAGCAGCTTAAGTCTGGGGACAGCGAGCTCTGGGGCCAACGTCCTGACTTTC.

This chain links TRBV7-2 with TRBJ2-2; D is unresolved. CDR1 SGHTA and CDR2 FQGNSA come from the germline V gene. CDR3 length: 16 residues. The V end lost 5 bases, the J end lost 0 bases, and 13 bases lay between the germline ends. For the CDR3, the DNA is TGTGCCAGCAGCCCCGTATCGGCCGCGAACACCGGGGAGCTGTTTTTT. Translating gives CASSPVSAANTGELFF.

The table lists this clonotype with a few counts. The conserved final phenylalanine or tryptophan is absent from the CDR3, which likely points to a read error. No DNA is shown, since the ends of the CDR3 on it are uncertain; the CDR3 is the one TCRdb lists. The chain has TRBV6-5 and TRBJ2-1; the D call in the table, TRBD1, was not verified against the DNA. CDR1 MNHEY and CDR2 SVGAGI come from the germline V gene. Counting both end residues, the CDR3 totals 17 amino acids. CDR3 sequence: CASSYPGTNTYGYTFGS.

Ten or more counts support this clonotype. The gene calls are TRBV10-3 and TRBJ2-1; 8 bases map to TRBD2. Germline-derived CDR1 and CDR2 are ENHRY and SYGVKD. There are 15 residues in the CDR3. V lost 7 bases to trimming and J lost 3 bases; unmatched junction nucleotides: 8. Here the CDR3 reads CAITREGLLYNEQFF. The CDR3 coding sequence is TGTGCCATCACTCGGGAGGGCCTCCTCTACAATGAGCAGTTCTTC.